Below, one T cell receptor (beta chain) is given with its context. No antigen is known for it. V was clipped by 5 bases and J by 4 bases; unmatched bases: 6. Per the germline V gene, CDR1 is SGHVS and CDR2 is FQNEAQ. CDR3 length equals 15 residues. The PCR had 60 Vbeta and 13 Jbeta primers. Authors' analysis steps: An analysis performed later counted around 80 million unique TCR beta chains (roughly 11 million of them shared). The method was immunoSEQ multiplex PCR; TCRdb's version includes in-frame clones alone and lacks a portion of them. From that table come the V and J calls and clone size; the DNA was used to work out D and trimming. Across 150,000 or so clones, the top ten clones capture 2.2% of the sample. The data stem from a study of cytomegalovirus exposure and HLA in healthy donors. Study-wide results and caveats: Fewer N-insertions than the roughly 700-donor mean were reportedly shown by an Asian-associated ancestry cluster in a later analysis. Previous analysis showed most TCR beta V segments were productive about 87% or about 30% of the time. Later, TCR association rates were found to vary by HLA locus, highest for DRB1 and lowest for HLA-C.

Sequenced: PBMCs. This TCR came from a woman under 30 in good health and CMV-seronegative. The rearrangement links TRBV7-8 to TRBJ2-3, with 10 nucleotides matching TRBD2. CDR3 amino acids: CASSPLGTSADTQYF. As DNA, the CDR3 is TGTGCCAGCAGCCCCCTGGGGACTAGCGCAGATACGCAGTATTTT.